This is a list of T cell receptor beta chains from one sample in a study of PD-1 blockade in mismatch repair-deficient tumors. Measured with immunoSEQ multiplex PCR; TCRdb has only the in-frame clones, and not every one. Seen here are some 84,000 clones, about 84% observed once, and the top ten hold around 2.7%. This sample comprised peripheral blood, obtained 12 weeks after starting pembrolizumab. All receptors derive from an adult with mismatch repair-deficient cancer. Both conserved end residues are trimmed from each CDR3. Each record gives: V gene, clone size, J gene, CDR3 protein. Size is omitted from some rows. Given values are once, few, many or a class for expanded clones.

TRBV29-1	-	TRBJ2-7	SVTGGGEQY
TRBV28	-	TRBJ2-7	ASIYPGGYEQY
TRBV29-1	-	TRBJ1-3	SVRGTDSGNTIY
TRBV7-2	-	TRBJ1-5	ASSFGQNSNQPQH
TRBV5-4	-	TRBJ2-7	ASSLSSGTSGSYEQY
TRBV4-1	-	TRBJ1-1	ASSLPDQVSEAF
TRBV7-3	-	TRBJ2-1	ASSLPHLASSYNEQF
TRBV7-3	-	TRBJ2-1	ASSREPTSQQF
TRBV5-1	-	TRBJ2-7	ASSPRTGTYEQY
TRBV2	-	TRBJ1-2	ASSEALVGDGYT
TRBV6-5	-	TRBJ2-5	AISNGGHETQY
TRBV4-1	-	TRBJ2-1	ASSYNGIPSGINEQF
TRBV7-8	-	TRBJ2-1	ASSLGPGQGVVNEQF
TRBV5-1	-	TRBJ2-7	ASRPDPSLSRTSYEQY
TRBV4-3	-	TRBJ1-3	ASSQDLFSGNTIY
TRBV2	few	TRBJ1-4	ASSEIGGRKKLF
TRBV30	-	TRBJ1-4	AWSTGVGDEKLF
TRBV10-3	-	TRBJ2-7	AISVNSYEQY
TRBV12-5	-	TRBJ2-3	ASGQTQVTDTQY
TRBV25-1	-	TRBJ2-7	ASRGDYYEQY
TRBV29-1	-	TRBJ2-7	SVARDSNEQY
TRBV13	-	TRBJ2-1	ASNLLTSGRNEQF
TRBV6-5	-	TRBJ2-3	ASRDSGGSTDTQY
TRBV10-3	-	TRBJ2-3	AISESIGSSGRTDTQY
TRBV21-1	once	TRBJ2-5	ASSKSGNRSRETQY
TRBV2	-	TRBJ1-2	ASRTYGYT
TRBV14	-	TRBJ1-1	ASSQGWGTEAF
TRBV11-3	few	TRBJ1-2	ASSWDRIGYT
TRBV5-1	-	TRBJ2-1	ASSLMSRGRFNEQF
TRBV27	-	TRBJ1-2	ASSLDRVRYGYT
TRBV10-1	once	TRBJ2-3	ASSVGTASTDTQY
TRBV11-2	-	TRBJ1-2	ASTGEDRINYGYT
TRBV6-6	-	TRBJ2-5	ASQWDRLQETQY
TRBV30	-	TRBJ1-1	AWSLVNTEAF
TRBV7-7	-	TRBJ2-2	ASSLAPAGDYTGELF
TRBV5-1	-	TRBJ2-3	ASSLEGRFTDTQY
TRBV7-2	-	TRBJ2-7	ASSLGGDRGRNEQY
TRBV15	once	TRBJ2-7	ATSRDLAGEVIYEQY
TRBV2	once	TRBJ1-4	ASKGINEKLF
TRBV7-2	-	TRBJ2-7	ASSLVRGGVYEQY
TRBV7-8	few	TRBJ1-2	ASSSLRGDYGYT
TRBV28	-	TRBJ2-5	ASSPDRGARYQETQY
TRBV9	-	TRBJ1-2	ASSVVGGPYGYT
TRBV30	-	TRBJ1-4	AWSTAGSTNEKLF
TRBV6-1	-	TRBJ2-7	ASSERAAFGYEQY
TRBV28	few	TRBJ2-3	ASRQSTDTQY
TRBV5-3	-	TRBJ1-4	ARSLEGGEKLF
TRBV18	few	TRBJ2-6	ASPSGANVLT
TRBV7-2	-	TRBJ1-1	ASSLGGGGLTEAF
TRBV5-1	-	TRBJ2-2	ASSLRQGDTGELF
TRBV7-8	-	TRBJ1-2	ASSQSRVEGGYT
TRBV5-1	-	TRBJ1-2	ASSSEGMGGGYT
TRBV6-6	few	TRBJ2-7	ASAQGRSLEQY
TRBV29-1	-	TRBJ2-4	SVALAKNIQY
TRBV14	-	TRBJ2-1	ASSPRMATWEQF
TRBV21-1	-	TRBJ1-1	ASSNGRVAEAF